The rows below give T cell receptor beta chains drawn from one sample of a study of T cells in Graves' hyperthyroidism and ophthalmopathy. A single record per CDR3 protein comes from TCRdb applying MiXCR to the multiplex PCR reads. Of roughly 57,000 distinct CDR3 sequences listed, 53% are singletons. The material sequenced was blood. Every receptor here comes from a woman aged 60-75 years with Graves' ophthalmopathy. Each CDR3 is given with its conserved first and last residue. The D gene is left open where the match is weak. Expanded clones are given a class, and other clones once, few, many or no size at all.

>TRBJ1-2|TRBV2|NA|TRBD1
TGTGCCAGCAGTTCAACGGGACAGGGGGTGTATGGCTACACCTTC
CASSSTGQGVYGYTF
>TRBJ1-2|TRBV6-1|NA|NA
TGTGCCAGCAGTGTTGTGAGGGGTGGCTACACCTTC
CASSVVRGGYTF
>TRBJ2-5|TRBV15|NA|NA
TGTGCCACCAGCAGAGACGTGGGTAGCAATCAGCCCCAGTACTTC
CATSRDVGSNQPQYF
>TRBJ1-2|TRBV9|NA|TRBD1
TGTGCCAGCAGCGTAGGACAGGGAGGCTACACCTTC
CASSVGQGGYTF
>TRBJ1-4|TRBV3-2|NA|NA
TGTGCCTCCGGGACAAGCCACGAAAAACTGTTTTTT
CASGTSHEKLFF
>TRBJ1-5|TRBV19|many|NA
TGTGCCAGTAGTCCCTCCGGGGTAGGCAATCAGCCCCAGCATTTT
CASSPSGVGNQPQHF
>TRBJ1-1|TRBV5-1|NA|NA
TGCGCCAGCAGGGCAAACTCAGGGGAGCGTGGCACTGAAGCTTTCTTT
CASRANSGERGTEAFF
>TRBJ2-7|TRBV11-2|many|TRBD2
TGTGCCAGCAGCTTCGGGAGGTCCTCCTACGAGCAGTACTTC
CASSFGRSSYEQYF
>TRBJ1-2|TRBV11-2|many|NA
TGTGCCAGCAGCTTAGGGGGAAGGGGAGATTATGGCTACACCTTC
CASSLGGRGDYGYTF
>TRBJ1-6|TRBV5-1|NA|TRBD1
TGCGCCAGCAGTCCGGGACAGGGGGCAGGTTCACCCCTCCACTTT
CASSPGQGAGSPLHF
>TRBJ2-1|TRBV11-3|many|NA
TGTGCCAGCAGCCCGGATTCGAGCTCCTACAATGAGCAGTTCTTC
CASSPDSSSYNEQFF
>TRBJ1-6|TRBV6-2/TRBV6-3|many|TRBD1
TGTGCCAGCAGTTACCGACAGGGGTTCTATAATTCACCCCTCCACTTT
CASSYRQGFYNSPLHF
>TRBJ2-2|TRBV13|many|TRBD1
TGTGCCAGCAGCCGGGACAGAAACACCGGGGAGCTGTTTTTT
CASSRDRNTGELFF
>TRBJ1-6|TRBV24-1|NA|NA
TGTGCCACCAGTCCCAGGGGTCCCCTCCACTTT
CATSPRGPLHF
>TRBJ2-1|TRBV20-1|NA|TRBD1
TGCAGTGCTAGAGTCGGGACAGGGACCTACAATGAGCAGTTCTTC
CSARVGTGTYNEQFF
>TRBJ2-2|TRBV12-3/TRBV12-4|NA|NA
TGTGCGACGCGGCCGGTCGGGGAGCTGTTTTTT
CATRPVGELFF
>TRBJ1-1|TRBV5-6|many|NA
TGTGCCAGCAGCCCGGATCGAGGGGGCACTGAAGCTTTCTTT
CASSPDRGGTEAFF
>TRBJ1-2|TRBV10-3|many|NA
TGTGCCATCAGTGAGTCCCCGGGGGTAAACTATGGCTACACCTTC
CAISESPGVNYGYTF
>TRBJ2-3|TRBV5-6|NA|NA
TGTGCCAGCAGCCCCGGACAGTCGAGCACAGGTACGCAGTATTTT
CASSPGQSSTGTQYF
>TRBJ2-5|TRBV7-2|NA|NA
TGTGCTAGCAGCTTAACGGGTTTGGGGGCGGAAGAGACCCAGTACTTC
CASSLTGLGAEETQYF
>TRBJ1-4|TRBV7-2|NA|TRBD1
TGTGTCAGCAGTAGCCACATGGGACAGGGGGATGAAAAACTGTTTTTT
CVSSSHMGQGDEKLFF
>TRBJ1-5|TRBV7-2|NA|NA
TGTGCCAGCAGCTTAGAGGTTGGGAAAGAGACCCAGCATTTT
CASSLEVGKETQHF
>TRBJ1-1|TRBV19|once|NA
TGTGCCAGTAGTATAGGAGGACACACAGGGATGAACACTGAAGCTTTCTTT
CASSIGGHTGMNTEAFF
>TRBJ2-6|TRBV19|NA|TRBD2
TGTGCCAGTAGTATTGGCGGGAGCGAGTCTGGGGCCAACGTCCTGACTTTC
CASSIGGSESGANVLTF
>TRBJ2-5|TRBV24-1|NA|NA
TGTGCCACCAGTGACTCAGGGACTCAAGAGACCCAGTACTTC
CATSDSGTQETQYF
>TRBJ1-2|TRBV6-1|many|NA
TGTGCCAGCAGTGAACCGGACAGAATCTATGGCTACACCTTC
CASSEPDRIYGYTF
>TRBJ1-3|TRBV5-1|once|NA
NA
CASSFGPGGRPGNTIYF
>TRBJ2-7|TRBV7-3|NA|NA
TGTGCCAGTAGCCCCGACCCCTCCTACGAGCAGTACTTC
CASSPDPSYEQYF
>TRBJ1-1|TRBV5-1|many|TRBD1
TGCGCCAGCAGATTGGAAGGGGACAGGCTGAACACTGAAGCTTTCTTT
CASRLEGDRLNTEAFF
>TRBJ1-3|TRBV2|many|NA
TGTGCCAGCAGTGATGCAGGAGCCCGCTCTGGAAACACCATATATTTT
CASSDAGARSGNTIYF
>TRBJ1-1|TRBV12-5|NA|NA
TGTGCTAGTGGTCTTGGACCTCAAACTGAAGCTTTCTTT
CASGLGPQTEAFF
>TRBJ1-4|TRBV6-1|NA|NA
TGTGCCAGCAGTGCGGCAGGAGGAGCGGAACTGTTTTTT
CASSAAGGAELFF
>TRBJ1-2|TRBV7-2|many|NA
TGTGCCAGCAGCTACCCAGGGGTTCATGGCTACACCTTC
CASSYPGVHGYTF
>TRBJ2-3|TRBV11-2|NA|NA
TGTGCCAGCAGCTTACCGTCCGGGGATACGCAGTATTTT
CASSLPSGDTQYF
>TRBJ1-2|TRBV24-1|NA|TRBD1
TGTGCCACCAGTGAAAGGACAGGGGGGTTCAACTATGGCTACACCTTC
CATSERTGGFNYGYTF
>TRBJ2-3|TRBV15|NA|TRBD2
TGTGCCACCAGCAGAGATGTCGCGGGGGGGATTACAGATACGCAGTATTTT
CATSRDVAGGITDTQYF
>TRBJ2-3|TRBV29-1|NA|NA
TGCAGCGTCGCCTCAATTAGCGGCGGGACCAGGGATACGCAGTATTTT
CSVASISGGTRDTQYF
>TRBJ2-1|TRBV15|NA|NA
TGTGCCACCAGCAGAGATCGGAACAGCCCACAGTTCTTC
CATSRDRNSPQFF
>TRBJ1-3|TRBV2|medium-sized|NA
TGTGCCAGGGCTAACTCTGGAAACACCATATATTTT
CARANSGNTIYF
>TRBJ2-3|TRBV7-3|many|NA
TGTGCCAGCAGCTTAAGAGGGGCAGATACGCAGTATTTT
CASSLRGADTQYF
>TRBJ2-7|TRBV20-1|NA|TRBD2
TGCAGTGCCAAGGGACTAGCGGCTACGGGGCAGTACTTC
CSAKGLAATGQYF
>TRBJ2-2|TRBV20-1|NA|NA
TGCAGTGCTAGAGAAAATAGCGGAGTTCAAGAGCTGTTTTTT
CSARENSGVQELFF
>TRBJ1-2|TRBV2|NA|NA
TGTGCCAGCAGTTCCGGAGGACAGAGGAGCTCCTATGGCTACACCTTC
CASSSGGQRSSYGYTF
>TRBJ1-5|TRBV2|few|NA
TGTGCCAGCAGTGAACAGGGTCATCAGCCCCAGCATTTT
CASSEQGHQPQHF
>TRBJ2-7|TRBV19|NA|NA
TGTGCCAGTAGTAAAGCAGGTACATACGAGCAGTACTTC
CASSKAGTYEQYF
>TRBJ1-1|TRBV7-9|many|NA
TGTGCCAGCAGCTTGGGCAGGGCGAACACTGAAGCTTTCTTT
CASSLGRANTEAFF
>TRBJ1-2|TRBV6-5|many|NA
TGTGCCAGCAGTGACAGTAACTATGGCTACACCTTC
CASSDSNYGYTF
>TRBJ1-5|TRBV2|NA|NA
TGTGCCAGCAGTGAAGCTAACCTGCATTTT
CASSEANLHF
>TRBJ1-1|TRBV6-4|NA|NA
TGTGCCAGCAGCGTGGACGGGAACACTGAAGCTTTCTTT
CASSVDGNTEAFF
>TRBJ1-2|TRBV15|NA|TRBD1
TGTGCCACCAGCGAGGAGAGGGGGCAGGATGGCTACACCTTC
CATSEERGQDGYTF
>TRBJ2-2|TRBV6-4|many|NA
TGTGCCAGCAGTGACGGGGGGCACACCGGGGAGCTGTTTTTT
CASSDGGHTGELFF
>TRBJ2-7|TRBV3-1|NA|TRBD1
TGTGCCAGCAGCGGACGGGACAGGGGTCAATACGAGCAGTACTTC
CASSGRDRGQYEQYF
>TRBJ2-6|TRBV29-1|medium-sized|NA
TGCAGCGTTGAAGGGGGGTATTCAGGGGCCAACGTCCTGACTTTC
CSVEGGYSGANVLTF
>TRBJ2-5|TRBV15|NA|TRBD2
TGTGCCACCAGCAGAGATGGGACTAGCGGGACGGAGACCCAGTACTTC
CATSRDGTSGTETQYF
>TRBJ2-7|TRBV12-3/TRBV12-4|NA|NA
TGTGCCAGCAGTGGGGGGGCGCGGTCCTACGAGCAGTACTTC
CASSGGARSYEQYF
>TRBJ1-1|TRBV12-3/TRBV12-4|many|NA
TGTGCCAGCAGTTTAGGGTGGGTAACTGAAGCTTTCTTT
CASSLGWVTEAFF
>TRBJ1-1|TRBV5-4|many|NA
TGTGCCAGCAGCTTACAGGGTTACGTGAACACTGAAGCTTTCTTT
CASSLQGYVNTEAFF
>TRBJ1-4|TRBV5-4|NA|NA
TGTGCCAGTAGCTTCGGTCAGGGCGAAAAACTGCTTTTT
CASSFGQGEKLLF